The present TCR beta chain was sequenced within a study of graft-versus-host responses after intestinal transplantation. Study conclusions and caveats: Graft-donor T cell macrochimerism in patients accompanied high graft-versus-host to host-versus-graft clonal ratios in allografts.

Worth noting for this clone: What it recognizes is unknown.

CDR1 and CDR2 from the germline V gene are MDHEN and SYDVKM. CDR3 length equals 14 residues. V lost 3 bases and J 4 bases, leaving 12 bases between the germline ends. Repertoires were generated with immunoSEQ multiplex PCR, while TCRdb's copy carries only in-frame clones and drops some. The sample lists about 82,000 clones, 75% to 95% occurring once. The material was unstimulated CD4+ T cells sorted from spleen or lymph node cells, obtained before transplant. The origin of this receptor is a human donor who was the organ donor for an intestinal transplant. The chain is built from TRBV28 and TRBJ1-2; possibly TRBD1 for D (5 bases). CDR3 protein: CASSFKGRGYGYTF. The CDR3 nucleotides are TGTGCCAGCAGTTTCAAGGGGAGGGGCTATGGCTACACCTTC.